Below are 5 T cell receptor beta chains sequenced from a single sample in a study of control samples from healthy donors and cancer patients. Here immunoSEQ multiplex PCR was the method, and the copy in TCRdb shows in-frame clones only, minus some. The table includes some 77,000 clones, roughly nine tenths detected once. Sequences were obtained from blood. Receptors originate from a woman aged 60-70 years in good health.

V usage is TRBV7-8 and J usage is TRBJ1-1; D is possibly TRBD1 (6 bases). Germline CDR1 is SGHVS and CDR2 is FQNEAQ. The ends were cut back, 1 base at V and 5 bases at J, with 14 bases in the middle. The CDR3 is 15 amino acids. CDR3 residues: CASSLVTGGTTEAFF. The CDR3 DNA reads TGTGCCAGCAGCTTAGTGACAGGAGGAACAACTGAAGCTTTCTTT.

The CDR3 sequence is CASSSPGTGLVDEQYF. The CDR3, as DNA: TGTGCCAGCAGCTCCCCCGGGACAGGCCTCGTCGACGAGCAGTACTTC. The chain carries TRBV5-4 and TRBJ2-7; 8 bases line up with TRBD1. With 3 bases clipped from V and 5 bases from J, the junction kept 13 bases outside the gene matches. The germline V gene encodes CDR1 SGHNT and CDR2 YYREEE (reference sequence). This CDR3 is 16 amino acids long.

The rearrangement joins TRBV5-1 to TRBJ1-4, with D tentatively TRBD1 (5 bases). Germline lookup yields CDR1 SGHRS and CDR2 YFSETQ. V lost 4 bases and J 5 bases, leaving 15 bases between the germline ends. This CDR3 region has 15 residues. The DNA for the CDR3 is TGCGCCAGCAGCGACCCCCGGGGCCCCAATGAAAAACTGTTTTTT. Its protein is CASSDPRGPNEKLFF.

The rearrangement links TRBV6-5 to TRBJ2-3; 13 nucleotides agree with TRBD2. V lost 6 bases and J lost 6; bases outside the gene matches: 6. The CDR3 extends over 15 amino acids. Per germline, CDR1 MNHEY and CDR2 SVGAGI. The CDR3 here is CASRSGLAGWDTQYF. CDR3 in DNA: TGTGCCAGCAGATCGGGACTAGCGGGGTGGGATACGCAGTATTTT.

This clone was found once. The chain carries TRBV7-2 and TRBJ2-3; the D is unclear. Between the trimmed V and J ends, which lost 2 bases and 6 bases, there was a span of 6 bases. This CDR3 region has 12 residues. Germline CDR1 is SGHTA and CDR2 is FQGNSA. CDR3 region: CASSLRFDTQYF. The DNA for the CDR3 is TGTGCCAGCAGCTTAAGGTTTGATACGCAGTATTTT. Drawing the rest from reference TRBV7-2 and TRBJ2-3, the complete variable domain is GAGVSQSPSNKVTEKGKDVELRCDPISGHTALYWYRQSLGQGLEFLIYFQGNSAPDKSGLPSDRFSAERTGGSVSTLTIQRTQQEDSAVYLCASSLRFDTQYFGPGTRLTVL.